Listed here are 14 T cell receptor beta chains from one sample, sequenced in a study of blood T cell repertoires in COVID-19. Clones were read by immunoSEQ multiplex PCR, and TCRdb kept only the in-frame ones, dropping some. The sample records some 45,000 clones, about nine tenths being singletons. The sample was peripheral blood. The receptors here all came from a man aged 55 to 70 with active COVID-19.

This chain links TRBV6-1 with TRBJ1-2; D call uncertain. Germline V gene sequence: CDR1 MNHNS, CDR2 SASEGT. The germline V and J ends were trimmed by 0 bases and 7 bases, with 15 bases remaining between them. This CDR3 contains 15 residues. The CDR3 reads CASSEAVGLTLGYTF. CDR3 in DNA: TGTGCCAGCAGTGAAGCGGTGGGCCTGACCCTTGGCTACACCTTC.

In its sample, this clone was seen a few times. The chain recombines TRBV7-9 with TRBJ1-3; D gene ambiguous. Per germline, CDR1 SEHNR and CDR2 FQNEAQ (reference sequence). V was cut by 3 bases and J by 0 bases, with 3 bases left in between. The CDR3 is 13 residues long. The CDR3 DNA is TGTGCCAGCAGCTTCATCTCTGGAAACACCATATATTTT. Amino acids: CASSFISGNTIYF.

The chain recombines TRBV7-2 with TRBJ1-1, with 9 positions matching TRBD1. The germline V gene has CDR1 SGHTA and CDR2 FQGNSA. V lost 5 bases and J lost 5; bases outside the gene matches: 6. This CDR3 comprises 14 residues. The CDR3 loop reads CASSTRTGATEAFF. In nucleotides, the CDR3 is TGTGCCAGCAGCACCCGGACAGGGGCTACTGAAGCTTTCTTT.

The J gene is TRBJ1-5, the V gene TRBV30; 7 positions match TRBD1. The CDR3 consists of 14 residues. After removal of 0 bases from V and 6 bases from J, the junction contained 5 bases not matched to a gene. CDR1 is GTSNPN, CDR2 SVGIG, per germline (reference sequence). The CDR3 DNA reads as TGTGCCTGGAGTGTACCGGGACAGCCTCAGCCCCAGCATTTT. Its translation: CAWSVPGQPQPQHF.

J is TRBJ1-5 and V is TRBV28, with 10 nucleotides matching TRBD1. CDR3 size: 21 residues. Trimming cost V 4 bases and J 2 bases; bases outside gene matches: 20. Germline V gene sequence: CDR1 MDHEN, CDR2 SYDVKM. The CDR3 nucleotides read TGTGCCAGCAGTTCGCAAAATCTGGACAGGGGGGGTAGCTTTGGCAATCAGCCCCAGCATTTT. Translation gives CASSSQNLDRGGSFGNQPQHF.

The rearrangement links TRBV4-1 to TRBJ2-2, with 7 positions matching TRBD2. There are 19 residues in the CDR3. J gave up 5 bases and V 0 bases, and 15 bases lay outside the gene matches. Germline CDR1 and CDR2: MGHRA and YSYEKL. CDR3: CASSQDRLGLGGWTGELFF. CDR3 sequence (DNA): TGCGCCAGCAGCCAAGATAGACTAGGCTTGGGGGGGTGGACCGGGGAGCTGTTTTTT.

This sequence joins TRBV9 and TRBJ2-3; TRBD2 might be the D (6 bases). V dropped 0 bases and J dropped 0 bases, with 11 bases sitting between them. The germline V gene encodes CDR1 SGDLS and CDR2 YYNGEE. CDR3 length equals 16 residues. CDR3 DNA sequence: TGTGCCAGCAGCGTAGGCGGGACTTTAAGCACAGATACGCAGTATTTT. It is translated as CASSVGGTLSTDTQYF.

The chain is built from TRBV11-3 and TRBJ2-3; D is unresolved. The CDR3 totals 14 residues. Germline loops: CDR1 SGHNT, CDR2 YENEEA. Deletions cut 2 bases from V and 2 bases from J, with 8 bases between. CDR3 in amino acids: CASSLNSPTDTQYF. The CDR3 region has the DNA TGTGCCAGCAGCTTAAACAGTCCCACAGATACGCAGTATTTT.

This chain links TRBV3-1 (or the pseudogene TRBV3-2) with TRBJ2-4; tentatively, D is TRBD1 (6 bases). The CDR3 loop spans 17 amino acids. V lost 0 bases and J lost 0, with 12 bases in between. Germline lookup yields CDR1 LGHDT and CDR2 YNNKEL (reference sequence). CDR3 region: CASSQDPDRRAKNIQYF. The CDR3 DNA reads TGTGCCAGCAGCCAAGACCCGGACAGACGAGCCAAAAACATTCAGTACTTC.

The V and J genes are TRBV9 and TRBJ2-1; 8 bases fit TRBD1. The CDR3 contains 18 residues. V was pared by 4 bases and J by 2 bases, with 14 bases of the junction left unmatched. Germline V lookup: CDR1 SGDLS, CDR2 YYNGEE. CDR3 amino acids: CASSSRDRPSQAYNEQFF. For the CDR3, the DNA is TGTGCCAGCAGCAGCCGGGACAGGCCCAGTCAGGCCTACAATGAGCAGTTCTTC.

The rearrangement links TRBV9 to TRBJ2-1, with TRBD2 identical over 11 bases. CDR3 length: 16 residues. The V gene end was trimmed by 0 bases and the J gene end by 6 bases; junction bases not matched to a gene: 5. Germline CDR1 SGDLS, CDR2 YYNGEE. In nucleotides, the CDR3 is TGTGCCAGCAGCGTAGGAAGTAGCGGGGGGGTCAATGAGCAGTTCTTC. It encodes CASSVGSSGGVNEQFF.

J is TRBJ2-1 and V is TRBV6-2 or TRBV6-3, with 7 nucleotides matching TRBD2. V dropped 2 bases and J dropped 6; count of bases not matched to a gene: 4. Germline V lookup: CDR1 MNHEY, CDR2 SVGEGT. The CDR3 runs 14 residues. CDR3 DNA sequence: TGTGCCAGCAGTTACCCATTAGCGGGCAATGAGCAGTTCTTC. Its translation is CASSYPLAGNEQFF.

CDR3 bases: TGTGCCAGCAGCTTATTCCAGGGCGACGAGCAGTACTTC. This encodes CASSLFQGDEQYF. This chain connects TRBV7-6 to TRBJ2-7; possible D gene TRBD1, 5 bases. The CDR3 has 13 amino acids. CDR1 and CDR2 from the germline V gene are SGHVS and FNYEAQ. Trimming shortened V by 2 bases and J by 5 bases, and 10 bases separated the two germline ends.

The CDR3 sequence: CATRPRQTNEQFF. The CDR3 coding sequence is TGTGCCACCAGGCCTAGACAGACCAATGAGCAGTTCTTC. The rearrangement joins TRBV24-1 to TRBJ2-1; D perhaps matches TRBD1 (5 bases). V lost 7 bases to trimming and J lost 6 bases, with 12 bases between them. Germline values: CDR1 KGHDR, CDR2 SFDVKD. This CDR3 is 13 amino acids long.